The 14 T cell receptor beta chains below were found in one sample sequenced in a study of control samples from healthy donors and cancer patients. Assay: immunoSEQ multiplex PCR; the TCRdb copy retains only in-frame clones and omits some. The sample yields over 75,000 clones, almost 85% seen once. The sequenced sample consisted of blood. These receptors all stem from a man aged 60 to 75 in good health.

The V and J genes are TRBV19 and TRBJ2-1; 7 nucleotides match TRBD2. This CDR3 comprises 19 residues. Trimming at V came to 2 bases and at J to 7 bases, leaving 20 bases not matched to a gene. Germline CDR1 LNHDA, CDR2 SQIVND (reference sequence). Here the CDR3 DNA reads TGTGCCAGTAGTATAATCCGCGGGGGACGAATTCTTGTACCTAATGAGCAGTTCTTC. It is translated as CASSIIRGGRILVPNEQFF.

The chain couples TRBV3-1 (or the pseudogene TRBV3-2) to TRBJ1-2; a weak D match, TRBD1 (6 bases). V dropped 3 bases and J dropped 3 bases, with 17 bases sitting between them. Germline CDR1 LGHDT, CDR2 YNNKEL (reference sequence). The CDR3 has 16 residues. The CDR3 nucleotides read TGTGCCAGCAGCCATCTCGTAACAGGGTACGACTATGGCTACACCTTC. It specifies CASSHLVTGYDYGYTF.

This chain uses TRBV29-1 with TRBJ1-2, with D possibly TRBD1 on 6 matching bases. Germline V CDR1 and CDR2: SQVTM, ANQGSEA. Trimming left V 7 bases short and J 8 bases short, with 14 bases between. The CDR3 contains 11 residues. The DNA of the CDR3 is TGCAGCGCGAGACACGGGGGCGGCTACACCTTC. Residues: CSARHGGGYTF. Together with reference TRBV29-1 and TRBJ1-2, the CDR3 gives the full variable domain: SAVISQKPSRDICQRGTSLTIQCQVDSQVTMMFWYRQQPGQSLTLIATANQGSEATYESGFVIDKFPISRPNLTFSTLTVSNMSPEDSSIYLCSARHGGGYTFGSGTRLTVV.

This chain links TRBV29-1 with TRBJ2-7; 7 nucleotides agree with TRBD1. The V and J ends lost 4 bases and 1 base, in that order; junction bases with no gene match: 7. There are 14 residues in the CDR3. The germline gives CDR1 SQVTM, CDR2 ANQGSEA. CDR3 amino acids: CSVGRQGVSYEQYF. In DNA, the CDR3 is TGCAGCGTTGGCCGACAGGGCGTATCCTACGAGCAGTACTTC.

The chain recombines TRBV11-3 with TRBJ2-1; TRBD2 matches 12 bases. Trimming cost V 5 bases and J 8 bases; bases outside gene matches: 7. Germline CDR1 and CDR2: SGHNT and YENEEA. The CDR3 has 15 amino acids. In DNA, the CDR3 is TGTGCCAGCAGCCCCCGGACTAGCGGGACGGATGAGCAGTTCTTC. This sequence encodes CASSPRTSGTDEQFF.

This clone showed up just a few times. The rearrangement links TRBV10-1 to TRBJ2-6, with 9 bases that match TRBD1. Germline V lookup: CDR1 WNHNN, CDR2 SYGVQD (reference sequence). The CDR3 totals 19 residues. With 4 bases clipped from V and 2 bases from J, the junction kept 12 bases outside the gene matches. In DNA form, the CDR3 reads TGCGCCAGCAGTGGATCGTCCGTGGACAGGGGCCCTGGGGCCAACGTCCTGACTTTC. This codes for CASSGSSVDRGPGANVLTF.

The chain joins TRBV19 to TRBJ1-1; D gene unclear. Germline lookup yields CDR1 LNHDA and CDR2 SQIVND (reference sequence). V was pared by 1 base and J by 4 bases, with 10 bases between. There are 14 residues in the CDR3. CDR3 DNA: TGTGCCAGTAGTATAGCACCGGGATCCACTGAAGCTTTCTTT. This sequence encodes CASSIAPGSTEAFF. Using reference TRBV19 and TRBJ1-1 for the parts outside the CDR3, the full variable domain is DGGITQSPKYLFRKEGQNVTLSCEQNLNHDAMYWYRQDPGQGLRLIYYSQIVNDFQKGDIAEGYSVSREKKESFPLTVTSAQKNPTAFYLCASSIAPGSTEAFFGQGTRLTVV.

This chain uses TRBV27 with TRBJ1-1; D call uncertain. Germline lookup yields CDR1 MNHEY and CDR2 SMNVEV (reference sequence). This CDR3 is built from 13 residues. Trimming shortened V by 4 bases and J by 4 bases, and 10 bases separated the two germline ends. The CDR3 is CASSWAMGTEAFF. Written as DNA, the CDR3 is TGTGCCAGCAGTTGGGCCATGGGCACTGAAGCTTTCTTT.

This chain uses TRBV2 with TRBJ1-2; the match to TRBD1 covers 8 bases. There are 15 residues in the CDR3. Germline V lookup: CDR1 SNHLY, CDR2 FYNNEI. V lost 5 bases and J lost 2; bases outside the gene matches: 7. The CDR3 region is CASSQRTGRNYGYTF. The CDR3 bases are TGTGCCAGCAGTCAACGGACAGGGAGGAACTATGGCTACACCTTC.

The J gene is TRBJ2-5, the V gene TRBV5-8; 9 bases line up with TRBD1. The germline V gene encodes CDR1 SGHTS and CDR2 YDEGEE. V trimming: 0 bases; J trimming: 1 base; junction bases outside the gene matches: 4. CDR3 length equals 16 residues. As DNA, the CDR3 is TGTGCCAGCAGCTTGGGACAGGGGGACCCCCAAGAGACCCAGTACTTC. This translates into CASSLGQGDPQETQYF.

The V and J genes are TRBV18 and TRBJ2-2; D gene uncertain. The CDR3 sequence is 16 residues long. V lost 3 bases and J lost 1, with 12 bases in between. Germline CDR1 KGHSH, CDR2 LQKENI. CDR3: CASSPQLLQNTGELFF. In nucleotides, the CDR3 is TGTGCCAGCTCACCCCAACTGTTACAGAACACCGGGGAGCTGTTTTTT.

The genes are TRBV5-1 and TRBJ2-3, with D possibly matching TRBD1 (7 bases). CDR1 is SGHRS, CDR2 YFSETQ, per germline. The CDR3 runs 17 residues. Trimming left V 0 bases short and J 0 bases short, with 14 bases between. In DNA, the CDR3 is TGCGCCAGCAGCTTGGTCCTGACAGGGACTAGCACAGATACGCAGTATTTT. Protein sequence: CASSLVLTGTSTDTQYF.

The chain joins TRBV30 to TRBJ1-6; weak D call: TRBD1 (6 bases). The V and J ends lost 8 bases and 7 bases respectively, with 12 bases between them. The CDR3 runs 12 residues. The germline V gene encodes CDR1 GTSNPN and CDR2 SVGIG (reference sequence). The CDR3 protein is CALGQPNSPLHF. CDR3 DNA: TGTGCCCTTGGACAGCCAAATTCACCCCTCCACTTT. The whole variable domain, filled in from reference TRBV30 and TRBJ1-6, reads SQTIHQWPATLVQPVGSPLSLECTVEGTSNPNLYWYRQAAGRGLQLLFYSVGIGQISSEVPQNLSASRPQDRQFILSSKKLLLSDSGFYLCALGQPNSPLHFGNGTRLTVT.

J is TRBJ1-6 and V is TRBV9; 8 bases are shared with TRBD1. CDR1 SGDLS and CDR2 YYNGEE come from the germline V gene. This CDR3 has 16 residues. With 0 bases clipped from V and 7 bases from J, the junction kept 6 bases outside the gene matches. CDR3 sequence reads: CASSVGSWTGNSPLHF. In nucleotides, the CDR3 is TGTGCCAGCAGCGTAGGTTCGTGGACAGGGAATTCACCCCTCCACTTT.